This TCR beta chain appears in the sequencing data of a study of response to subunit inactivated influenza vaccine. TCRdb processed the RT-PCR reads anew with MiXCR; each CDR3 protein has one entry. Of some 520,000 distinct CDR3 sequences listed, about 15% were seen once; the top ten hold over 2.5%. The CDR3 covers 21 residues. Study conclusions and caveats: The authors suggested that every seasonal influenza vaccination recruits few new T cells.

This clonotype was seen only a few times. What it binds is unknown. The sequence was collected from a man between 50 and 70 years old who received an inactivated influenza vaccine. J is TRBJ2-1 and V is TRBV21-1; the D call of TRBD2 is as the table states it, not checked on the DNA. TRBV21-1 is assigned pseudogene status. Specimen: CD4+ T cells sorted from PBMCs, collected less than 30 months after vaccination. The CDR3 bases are TGTGCCAGCAGCAAAGCAGAGGTGAACAGTCCGGGACTAGCGGGAGCAGGTGAGCAGTTCTTC. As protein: CASSKAEVNSPGLAGAGEQFF.